Below, 22 T cell receptor beta chains from the same sample are listed, as sequenced in a study of T cell responses to AZD1222 COVID-19 vaccine. Clones were read by immunoSEQ multiplex PCR, and TCRdb kept only the in-frame ones, dropping some. In the table there are some 150,000 clones, about 86% of which are singletons. The sequencing here drew on peripheral blood, taken 28 days after the second AZD1222 dose. All receptors come from an adult who received the AZD1222 COVID-19 vaccine.

This clone turned up a few times. The chain joins TRBV5-6 to TRBJ1-2; D possibly corresponds to TRBD1 (6 bases). The CDR3 consists of 13 residues. Germline-derived CDR1 and CDR2 are SGHDT and YYEEEE. Trimming left V 1 base short and J 5 bases short, with 9 bases between. CDR3 region: CASSLLTGYGYTF. CDR3 nucleotide sequence: TGTGCCAGCAGCTTGCTAACAGGGTATGGCTACACCTTC.

The chain links TRBV7-9 to TRBJ2-3; D remains ambiguous. The germline gives CDR1 SEHNR, CDR2 FQNEAQ (reference sequence). There are 16 residues in the CDR3. The ends were cut back, 1 base at V and 6 bases at J, with 17 bases in the middle. The CDR3 loop is CASSLVPLRLGDTQYF. The CDR3 DNA reads as TGTGCCAGCAGCTTAGTCCCTCTCCGGCTCGGGGATACGCAGTATTTT.

This clone appeared a single time. Within the sample, other DNA sequences also encode this same CDR3. The rearrangement uses TRBV11-2 and TRBJ2-7; a possible D gene is TRBD1 (5 bases). Trimming removed 4 bases at V and 3 bases at J, with 7 bases between. Per germline, CDR1 SGHAT and CDR2 FQNNGV. CDR3 size: 12 residues. The CDR3 region is CASSSQGYEQYF. For the CDR3, the DNA is TGTGCCAGCAGCTCGCAGGGCTACGAGCAGTACTTC.

This clone was counted between two and nine times. The chain links TRBV6-1 to TRBJ2-7; unclear D gene. Germline assignment: CDR1 MNHNS and CDR2 SASEGT. V was pared by 2 bases and J by 0 bases, with 11 bases between. The CDR3 sequence is 15 residues long. The CDR3 DNA follows: TGTGCCAGCAGTGAAATCGCCGATAGCTCCTACGAGCAGTACTTC. As protein: CASSEIADSSYEQYF.

The rearrangement links TRBV19 to TRBJ1-5; 7 nucleotides match TRBD1. Germline V CDR1 and CDR2: LNHDA, SQIVND (reference sequence). This CDR3 has 15 amino acids. V shed 10 bases and J 0 bases; nucleotides not matched to a gene: 9. The CDR3 is CATSGQDYSNQPQHF. CDR3 DNA sequence: TGTGCCACTTCCGGACAGGATTATAGCAATCAGCCCCAGCATTTT.

This chain connects TRBV7-2 to TRBJ1-2; weak D call: TRBD1 (6 bases). The CDR3 runs to 13 residues. Germline lookup yields CDR1 SGHTA and CDR2 FQGNSA. Trimming took off 0 bases at V and 7 bases at J, with 9 bases between the two ends. The CDR3 reads CASSLAGASGYTF. In DNA form, the CDR3 reads TGTGCCAGCAGCTTAGCGGGGGCCAGTGGCTACACCTTC. Full variable domain (missing parts from reference TRBV7-2 and TRBJ1-2): GAGVSQSPSNKVTEKGKDVELRCDPISGHTALYWYRQSLGQGLEFLIYFQGNSAPDKSGLPSDRFSAERTGGSVSTLTIQRTQQEDSAVYLCASSLAGASGYTFGSGTRLTVV.

The chain employs TRBV24-1 and TRBJ1-5, with unresolved D. The CDR3 has 13 residues. Trimming took off 5 bases at V and 1 base at J, with 5 bases between the two ends. Germline CDR1 is KGHDR and CDR2 is SFDVKD. Here the CDR3 reads CATSGSSNQPQHF. For the CDR3, the DNA is TGTGCCACCAGTGGGTCGAGCAATCAGCCCCAGCATTTT.

The J gene is TRBJ2-5, the V gene TRBV29-1, with a weak D call TRBD1 (6 bases). The CDR3 has 12 residues. Germline V gives CDR1 SQVTM, CDR2 ANQGSEA. V was cut by 6 bases and J by 2 bases, with 10 bases left in between. The CDR3: CSVGQPQETQYF. The CDR3 region has the DNA TGCAGCGTCGGACAGCCACAAGAGACCCAGTACTTC.

The rearrangement uses TRBV7-2 and TRBJ1-2; the D is unclear. Germline V gene sequence: CDR1 SGHTA, CDR2 FQGNSA. The CDR3 sequence is 13 residues long. The germline V and J ends were trimmed by 2 bases and 2 bases, with 6 bases remaining between them. The DNA of the CDR3 is TGTGCCAGCAGCTTATCGGCGAACTATGGCTACACCTTC. It specifies CASSLSANYGYTF.

V usage is TRBV19 and J usage is TRBJ1-1; D is undetermined. V lost 1 base and J lost 7, with 10 bases in between. CDR1 and CDR2 (germline): LNHDA, SQIVND (reference sequence). The CDR3 covers 13 residues. The CDR3 reads CASSIGSGIEAFF. DNA of the CDR3: TGTGCCAGTAGTATAGGGTCAGGCATTGAAGCTTTCTTT.

The V call is TRBV28, the J call TRBJ1-1; perhaps TRBD1 as D (6 bases). V was pared by 2 bases and J by 9 bases, with 16 bases between. Germline loops: CDR1 MDHEN, CDR2 SYDVKM. The CDR3 sequence is 14 residues long. CDR3 bases: TGTGCCAGCAGTTTAGCAGGGGCTCCTGATAAAGCTTTCTTT. Encoded protein: CASSLAGAPDKAFF.

The V call is TRBV18, the J call TRBJ2-1; D might be TRBD2 (7 bases). Germline V gene sequence: CDR1 KGHSH, CDR2 LQKENI. The length of the CDR3 is 16 residues. V shed 6 bases and J shed 1 base, with 16 bases lying between them. The CDR3 DNA follows: TGTGCCAGCTCCCCCATCGAGGGGGGGTCCTACAATGAGCAGTTCTTC. This encodes CASSPIEGGSYNEQFF.

This chain links TRBV4-2 with TRBJ1-4; D remains unclear. V was cut by 6 bases and J by 0 bases, with 5 bases left in between. CDR1 and CDR2 from the germline V gene are LGHNA and YNFKEQ. CDR3 length equals 13 residues. The CDR3 nucleotides read TGTGCCAGCAGTTTAGCAACTAATGAAAAACTGTTTTTT. This translates into CASSLATNEKLFF.

The J gene is TRBJ1-1, the V gene TRBV30, with D hard to call. From germline, CDR1 is GTSNPN and CDR2 SVGIG (reference sequence). This CDR3 is built from 15 residues. Trimming removed 0 bases from V and 0 bases from J, with 11 bases in between. The CDR3 bases are TGTGCCTGGAGTGTACAGATAACTGTGAACACTGAAGCTTTCTTT. As protein: CAWSVQITVNTEAFF. Using reference TRBV30 and TRBJ1-1 for the parts outside the CDR3, the full variable domain is SQTIHQWPATLVQPVGSPLSLECTVEGTSNPNLYWYRQAAGRGLQLLFYSVGIGQISSEVPQNLSASRPQDRQFILSSKKLLLSDSGFYLCAWSVQITVNTEAFFGQGTRLTVV.

This chain connects TRBV19 to TRBJ2-5; 7 bases line up with TRBD2. The V segment lost 2 bases and the J segment 0 bases; nucleotides outside the gene matches: 3. Germline V gives CDR1 LNHDA, CDR2 SQIVND (reference sequence). The CDR3 has 15 amino acids. The CDR3 is CASSIQAGNQETQYF. The CDR3 nucleotides are TGTGCCAGTAGTATACAAGCGGGGAACCAAGAGACCCAGTACTTC. The entire variable domain, with the rest obtained from reference TRBV19 and TRBJ2-5, is as follows: DGGITQSPKYLFRKEGQNVTLSCEQNLNHDAMYWYRQDPGQGLRLIYYSQIVNDFQKGDIAEGYSVSREKKESFPLTVTSAQKNPTAFYLCASSIQAGNQETQYFGPGTRLLVL.

V and J are TRBV7-9 and TRBJ1-6; TRBD1 matches at 7 bases. The germline V gene encodes CDR1 SEHNR and CDR2 FQNEAQ (reference sequence). CDR3 size: 16 residues. Unmatched junction bases numbered 9, after V lost 3 bases and J lost 7 bases. The CDR3 bases are TGTGCCAGCAGCTTCCTAGGGGGCCCCAGCAATTCACCCCTCCACTTT. Amino acid sequence: CASSFLGGPSNSPLHF.

This chain uses TRBV18 with TRBJ2-7; D unresolved. This CDR3 is built from 15 residues. V lost 2 bases and J lost 7, with 18 bases in between. CDR1 and CDR2 from the germline V gene are KGHSH and LQKENI. CDR3 bases: TGTGCCAGCTCACCAGGACCGCTGGCCCCCTTGGAGCAGTACTTC. It translates to CASSPGPLAPLEQYF.

In nucleotides, the CDR3 is TGTGCCAGCTCGCGACAGGACGATACTTACGAGCAGTACTTC. Amino acids: CASSRQDDTYEQYF. The chain has TRBV18 and TRBJ2-7, with D possibly matching TRBD1 (6 bases). The CDR3 length is 14 residues. CDR1 and CDR2 (germline): KGHSH, LQKENI. V dropped 6 bases and J dropped 4 bases, with 16 bases sitting between them.

The chain uses TRBV16 and TRBJ1-2; possibly TRBD1 for D (5 bases). CDR1 KGHSY and CDR2 FQNENV come from the germline V gene. CDR3 size: 19 residues. The V end lost 6 bases, the J end lost 0 bases, and 26 bases lay between the germline ends. This CDR3 reads CASSSLRGLLGAPNYGYTF. DNA for the CDR3: TGTGCCAGCAGTTCACTGAGAGGTCTGCTAGGGGCTCCTAACTATGGCTACACCTTC.

The chain joins TRBV6-5 to TRBJ2-3; TRBD2 aligns across 7 bases. In germline, CDR1 is MNHEY, CDR2 SVGAGI. V lost 6 bases to trimming and J lost 4 bases; unmatched junction nucleotides: 7. The CDR3 contains 14 residues. In DNA form, the CDR3 reads TGTGCCAGCAGGGACGGGAGGCGGGCAGATACGCAGTATTTT. It yields the protein CASRDGRRADTQYF.

The rearrangement links TRBV7-6 to TRBJ1-2; D might be TRBD1 (6 bases). The CDR3 is made up of 15 amino acids. From germline, CDR1 is SGHVS and CDR2 FNYEAQ. The V end was cut by 4 bases, the J end by 2 bases, with 14 bases between. CDR3 sequence: CASSSFTGINYGYTF. In DNA form, the CDR3 reads TGTGCCAGCAGCTCTTTTACAGGGATAAACTATGGCTACACCTTC.

This chain joins TRBV25-1 and TRBJ2-1; D is unclear. The germline V gene encodes CDR1 MGHDK and CDR2 SYGVNS. The CDR3 has 11 residues. V was shortened by 7 bases and J by 8 bases, with 9 bases between the two germline ends. The CDR3, as DNA: TGTGCCAGCATAATCGGCCATGAGCAGTTCTTC. Its translation is CASIIGHEQFF.